This T cell receptor (beta chain) comes out of a study of T-cell reconstitution after alpha-beta-depleted transplantation in children (dated by TCRdb to 2016 to 2017). A note on the overall study: The study quantitatively tracked T-cell immune reconstitution after TCRalphabeta/CD19-depleted allogeneic hematopoietic cell transplantation in children using TCR repertoire profiling.

As for this clonotype: Its antigen has not been determined. No much larger clone exists at a distance of one base, and base qualities are not known.

Library prep was done by PCR. Sequencing was carried out with an Illumina HiSeq 2500. TCR library preparation used molecular barcoding, with unique molecular identifiers applied to normalize quantification of the TCRbeta repertoire. In TCRdb, the public reads were trimmed at Q25 with fastp and aligned with MiXCR, with productive beta chains retained. A single entry per CDR3 protein holds the most common genes and DNA from its merged rows. A total of more than 550,000 distinct CDR3 sequences appear in this sample, about 11% of them only once. 3.5% to 5% of the sample lies in the top ten. The sequence came from a human donor who donated a stem cell graft to a child with acute myeloid leukemia. Source: PBMCs from the stem cell graft donor, taken from the stem cell graft.

In nucleotide form, the sequence is TGTGCCAGCAGCTCTAGCGGGACCCGCACAGATACGCAGTATTTT. Its amino acids are CASSSSGTRTDTQYF. The chain employs TRBV7-9 and TRBJ2-3, with 9 bases aligning to TRBD2. The germline V gene (reference sequence) supplies CDR1 SEHNR and CDR2 FQNEAQ. The CDR3 contains 15 residues, cysteine and phenylalanine counted. Only CDR3 DNA is held: 45 bases, read in frame from base 1. From V the trimming removes 4 bases and from J it removes 1 base, while the gene matches leave 3 bases of the junction unaccounted for.